These 3 T cell receptor beta chains originate from one sample sequenced in a study of blood T cell repertoires in COVID-19. Only in-frame clones appear in the TCRdb table, and some are missing; sequencing was by immunoSEQ multiplex PCR. The repertoire holds under 250,000 clones, with 70% to 90% as singletons. Sequenced material: PBMCs or T cells enriched from blood (not recorded which). Every receptor here comes from a man aged 30-40 years with acute COVID-19.

The chain joins TRBV3-1 (or the pseudogene TRBV3-2) to TRBJ2-7; 8 nucleotides align to TRBD1. V lost 4 bases and J lost 2; bases outside the gene matches: 4. This CDR3 has 14 residues. Germline values: CDR1 LGHDT, CDR2 YNNKEL (reference sequence). CDR3 DNA: TGTGCCAGCAGCCTGTGGACAGGGACCTACGAGCAGTACTTC. This gives the protein CASSLWTGTYEQYF.

This rearrangement joins TRBV9 to TRBJ2-7; D might be TRBD1 (6 bases). Germline loops: CDR1 SGDLS, CDR2 YYNGEE. The CDR3 runs 15 residues. Trimming took 0 bases from V and 2 from J, leaving 12 bases between them. CDR3 loop: CASSVEQGTPYEQYF. The CDR3 nucleotides are TGTGCCAGCAGCGTAGAACAGGGAACACCCTACGAGCAGTACTTC. The whole variable domain, filled in from reference TRBV9 and TRBJ2-7, reads DSGVTQTPKHLITATGQRVTLRCSPRSGDLSVYWYQQSLDQGLQFLIQYYNGEERAKGNILERFSAQQFPDLHSELNLSSLELGDSALYFCASSVEQGTPYEQYFGPGTRLTVT.

This clone was seen more than once but under ten times. The chain couples TRBV5-1 to TRBJ2-2; 7 bases fit TRBD1. The J segment lost 3 bases and the V segment lost 6 bases, leaving 8 bases of the junction unmatched. The V gene's germline CDR1 is SGHRS and CDR2 YFSETQ. The CDR3 spans 15 residues. CDR3 amino acids: CASKNRDRDTGELFF. The DNA for the CDR3 is TGCGCCAGCAAGAACAGGGACAGAGACACCGGGGAGCTGTTTTTT.